The clone carrying this TCR beta chain was seen a handful of times. The antigen is not known. The CDR3 loop spans 13 amino acids. The V end was cut by 3 bases, the J end by 6 bases, with 11 bases between. Looked up from germline, CDR1 is SSHAT and CDR2 is FNYEAQ (reference sequence). Each cDNA molecule carried a unique molecular identifier. TCRdb ran MiXCR on the 5' RACE reads and lists one entry per CDR3 protein. Of about 44,000 distinct CDR3 sequences in the sample, about 25% were seen once. These data originate in a study of early T cells in non-severe SARS-CoV-2 infection. Study details: Bulk RNA taken from unsorted whole blood was sequenced, leaving chains unpaired.

General study results and limits: Comparison of clonotypes with VDJdb favored anti-spike CD8 responses while missing private and CD4 specificities.

The chain employs TRBV7-7 and TRBJ1-1; D ambiguous. Specimen: whole blood, collected at baseline. This clonotype was sampled from an adult who was a healthcare worker with PCR-confirmed SARS-CoV-2 infection or an uninfected control (not recorded which). CDR3 sequence (DNA): TGTGCCAGCAGCTTGAGTTTGGGTTCTGAAGCTTTCTTT. This encodes CASSLSLGSEAFF.